This T cell receptor beta chain was retrieved from a study of T cell responses to AZD1222 COVID-19 vaccine. This clone has just one count. Its specificity is unknown. The table came from immunoSEQ multiplex PCR; TCRdb's copy has only in-frame clones and leaves some out. The table shows approximately 170,000 clones, with around nine tenths occurring only once. Study observations and caveats: Among those given AZD1222, only five to seven were seropositive at baseline. Regions 160-218 and 743-854 held dominance among vaccine-associated CD4 TCRs, which spanned spike. Variant regions that are unmutated are reportedly the target of nearly half of spike-specific TCRs. Clonal diversity was possibly underestimated; the donors were predominantly white British and more often female.

Germline CDR1 is WSHSY and CDR2 is SAAADI. Trimming stripped 2 bases from V and 11 bases from J, with 16 bases between. The length of the CDR3 is 14 residues. The source was peripheral blood, collected 28 days after the second AZD1222 dose. The chain has TRBV10-2 and TRBJ2-1; D is perhaps TRBD2 (5 bases). This receptor was obtained from an adult who received the AZD1222 COVID-19 vaccine. The CDR3 DNA is TGCGCCAGCAGTGAGCCGCAAATGCTAGCCAAGCAGTTCTTC. The encoded protein is CASSEPQMLAKQFF.